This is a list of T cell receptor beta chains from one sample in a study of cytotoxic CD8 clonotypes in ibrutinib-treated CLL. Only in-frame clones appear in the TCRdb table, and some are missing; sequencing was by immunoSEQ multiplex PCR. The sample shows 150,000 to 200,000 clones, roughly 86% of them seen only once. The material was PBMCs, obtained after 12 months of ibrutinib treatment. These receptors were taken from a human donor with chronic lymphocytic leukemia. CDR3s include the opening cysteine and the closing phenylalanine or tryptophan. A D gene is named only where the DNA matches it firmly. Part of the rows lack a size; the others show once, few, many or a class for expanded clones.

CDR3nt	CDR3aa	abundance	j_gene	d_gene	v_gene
TGTGCCAGCAGCACCCCCACGGGCCGGTTCACCGGGGAGCTGTTTTTT	CASSTPTGRFTGELFF	.	TRBJ2-2	.	TRBV5-5
TGTGCCAGCAGCTTGGGACTAGCGGGTATGACGCAGTATTTT	CASSLGLAGMTQYF	.	TRBJ2-3	TRBD2	TRBV7-2
TGCGCCAGCAGCCAAGAAGGGGGGGCAAGCTCCTATAATTCACCCCTCCACTTT	CASSQEGGASSYNSPLHF	.	TRBJ1-6	.	TRBV4-1
TGTGCCAGCAGTGATCAGGGAAGCAATCAGCCCCAGCATTTT	CASSDQGSNQPQHF	.	TRBJ1-5	.	TRBV2
TGTGCCAGCTGTTTGGAGGGGACAACTACTTTCCAAGAGACCCAGTACTTC	CASCLEGTTTFQETQYF	.	TRBJ2-5	.	TRBV28
TGCAGCGTTGCGCTCCGGCAGTCCTACGAGCAGTACTTC	CSVALRQSYEQYF	.	TRBJ2-7	.	TRBV29-1
TGCGCCAGCAGCCAAGAAACAGGGGGCTACTATGGCTACACCTTC	CASSQETGGYYGYTF	.	TRBJ1-2	TRBD1	TRBV4-1
TGTGCCAGCAGGTACTCATCCGGGAAGAATCAGCCCCAGCATTTT	CASRYSSGKNQPQHF	.	TRBJ1-5	.	TRBV6-5
TGTGCCAGCAGTTTACAAAAAACCGGGACAGGTCTTTTCGACGAGCAGTACTTC	CASSLQKTGTGLFDEQYF	.	TRBJ2-7	TRBD1	TRBV28
TGTGCCAGCAGTGACCAGACCCTCACTGAGCAGTTCTTC	CASSDQTLTEQFF	.	TRBJ2-1	.	TRBV6-1
TGTGCCAGTAGTGTAGCAGGGCAAGATACGCAGTATTTT	CASSVAGQDTQYF	.	TRBJ2-3	.	TRBV19
TGTGCCAGCAGCCCGGCCGGCGGGAGGTCCTACAATGAGCAGTTCTTC	CASSPAGGRSYNEQFF	.	TRBJ2-1	TRBD2	TRBV7-3
TGCGCCAGCAGCCAGTTTGAAGGACTAGCGAATTACAATGAGCAGTTCTTC	CASSQFEGLANYNEQFF	.	TRBJ2-1	TRBD2	TRBV4-3
TGCAGCGTTGCGGGCCAGCGAAGCAGGGACATTGAAGCTTTCTTT	CSVAGQRSRDIEAFF	.	TRBJ1-1	.	TRBV29-1
TGCGCCAGCAGCCGCGGGACTAGCGGGAGGGCCTACGAGCAGTACTTC	CASSRGTSGRAYEQYF	.	TRBJ2-7	TRBD2	TRBV4-1
TGTGCCAGCAGTGAAACACTCGAGCAGTACTTC	CASSETLEQYF	few	TRBJ2-7	.	TRBV2
TGTGCCAGTAGTACTCGAAGCGGAACAGGGGGGCGGCATGAGCAGTTCTTC	CASSTRSGTGGRHEQFF	.	TRBJ2-1	TRBD1	TRBV19
TGTGCCAGCTCGAAAGACAGCGCCAGCTCTGGGGCCAACGTCCTGACTTTC	CASSKDSASSGANVLTF	.	TRBJ2-6	.	TRBV18
TGTGCCATCAGATACGGGACTAGCGGGAGGGCTAACCACGAGCAGTACTTC	CAIRYGTSGRANHEQYF	.	TRBJ2-7	TRBD2	TRBV10-3
TGTGCCAGCAGTCCGCAGATCTATAATTCACCCCTCCACTTT	CASSPQIYNSPLHF	.	TRBJ1-6	.	TRBV2
TGTGCCAGCAGGAGGGGAGGGACAGGGACCATGAACACTGAAGCTTTCTTT	CASRRGGTGTMNTEAFF	.	TRBJ1-1	TRBD1	TRBV2
TGTGCCAGCAGCCGAAGGGGACAGGGTCAAGAGACCCAGTACTTC	CASSRRGQGQETQYF	.	TRBJ2-5	TRBD1	TRBV28
TGTGCCAGCAGCCGGGCGCGCGGCCAGTACTTC	CASSRARGQYF	.	TRBJ2-5	.	TRBV5-5
TGTGCCAGCAGTTTAAATTTGCGGGAGGGCTCTTACGAGCAGTACTTC	CASSLNLREGSYEQYF	.	TRBJ2-7	TRBD2	TRBV28
TGTGGGGGTACAGTGAACACCGGGGAGCTGTTTTTT	CGGTVNTGELFF	few	TRBJ2-2	.	TRBV7-9
TGTGCCAGCTCCCCAGGACTGAACACTGAAGCTTTCTTT	CASSPGLNTEAFF	.	TRBJ1-1	.	TRBV18
TGTGCCAGCAGCTCCCCAGCTGTGGGCACTGAAGCTTTCTTT	CASSSPAVGTEAFF	once	TRBJ1-1	.	TRBV6-5
TGTGCCACCAGCAGAGATAAGACGGGACAGGGGGCGTCTGGCTACACCTTC	CATSRDKTGQGASGYTF	.	TRBJ1-2	TRBD1	TRBV15
TGTGCCAGCATGCTAGCGCGAAGCACAGATACGCAGTATTTT	CASMLARSTDTQYF	.	TRBJ2-3	.	TRBV28
TGTGCCAGCTCACCTGGACTAGCGGGAGTCTACGAGCAGTACTTC	CASSPGLAGVYEQYF	once	TRBJ2-7	TRBD2	TRBV18
TGTGCCAGCATTCAGCGGCACTCCTTAAACACTGAAGCTTTCTTT	CASIQRHSLNTEAFF	few	TRBJ1-1	.	TRBV6-1
TGTGCCAGAGCCAAGGGCCGACAAAAGTTTACCCTCTACGAGCAGTACTTC	CARAKGRQKFTLYEQYF	once	TRBJ2-7	.	TRBV19
TGTGCCAGTCAGAGGGTGAACACTGAAGCTTTCTTT	CASQRVNTEAFF	few	TRBJ1-1	.	TRBV2
TGTGCCAGCAAAAGAGGACAGGGGAACTATGGCTACACCTTC	CASKRGQGNYGYTF	.	TRBJ1-2	TRBD1	TRBV6-1
TGTGCCAGCAGTCGCGAGGAGTGGGAGACCCAGTACTTC	CASSREEWETQYF	.	TRBJ2-5	.	TRBV6-4
TGTGCCAGCATCATGAGGGTCGGAGATACGCAGTATTTT	CASIMRVGDTQYF	.	TRBJ2-3	.	TRBV28
TGCGCCAGCAGCTTTGACCCGCCGGACAGCACTGAAGCTTTCTTT	CASSFDPPDSTEAFF	.	TRBJ1-1	.	TRBV5-1
TGTGCCAGCAGTGAAGATTTTAGGAGGATCCGGTTCTTC	CASSEDFRRIRFF	.	TRBJ2-1	.	TRBV6-4
TGCGCCAGCAAGGGAAATAGCGACTACGAGCAGTACTTC	CASKGNSDYEQYF	.	TRBJ2-7	.	TRBV5-1
TGTGCCAGATGTCGGGGGGCAGGCGGCTACACCTTC	CARCRGAGGYTF	.	TRBJ1-2	.	TRBV19
TGTGCCACCGGACAGGGCTTAGATAATTCACCCCTCCACTTT	CATGQGLDNSPLHF	.	TRBJ1-6	TRBD1	TRBV10-3
TGTGCCAGCAGCTTACCTAGCGAAGAGACCCAGTACTTC	CASSLPSEETQYF	.	TRBJ2-5	.	TRBV7-2
TGTGCCAGCGAGACAGGGGGCTCGGGCGGCTACACCTTC	CASETGGSGGYTF	.	TRBJ1-2	TRBD1	TRBV19
TGTGCCAGCAACCGGGAGGGTGTCTACAATGAGCAGTTCTTC	CASNREGVYNEQFF	.	TRBJ2-1	TRBD2	TRBV7-9
TGTGCCAGCAAACAGCCAGCGAAAGAGACCCAGTACTTC	CASKQPAKETQYF	.	TRBJ2-5	.	TRBV6-1
TGTGCCAGCAGCCAGATGGGGGGGACTAGTGTCTTCCCAGAGACCCAGTACTTC	CASSQMGGTSVFPETQYF	.	TRBJ2-5	TRBD2	TRBV4-2
TGTGCCAGCTCACCTTCAGGGGGCTTCGAGCAGTACTTC	CASSPSGGFEQYF	.	TRBJ2-7	TRBD1	TRBV18
TGTGCCAGCACCAATTCAGATACGCAGTATTTT	CASTNSDTQYF	.	TRBJ2-3	.	TRBV7-2
TGTGCCAGCAGCTTAGCGAATAACCCCTCTGGGGCCAACGTCCTGACTTTC	CASSLANNPSGANVLTF	.	TRBJ2-6	.	TRBV7-2
TGTGCCAGCAGTGAGACTTGGGGGAGGAGCACCGGGGAGCTGTTTTTT	CASSETWGRSTGELFF	.	TRBJ2-2	.	TRBV25-1
TGCGCCAGCAGTCAGCGGGGCTATTCCTACAATGAGCAGTTCTTC	CASSQRGYSYNEQFF	.	TRBJ2-1	TRBD2	TRBV5-1
TGTGCCAGCACCGGCCCCGGGAGTGGCACCGGGGAGCTGTTTTTT	CASTGPGSGTGELFF	.	TRBJ2-2	.	TRBV9
TGTGCCAGCAGCTCACCCGGGACTATCAAGTACTTC	CASSSPGTIKYF	.	TRBJ2-7	TRBD2	TRBV7-9
TGTGCCAGTAGTATAGGACTGGCAGATACGCAGTATTTT	CASSIGLADTQYF	.	TRBJ2-3	.	TRBV19
TGCGCCAGCAGCCGGGGGGGCATTTCCGATACGCAGTATTTT	CASSRGGISDTQYF	.	TRBJ2-3	.	TRBV4-1
TGTGCCAGCAGCTCTGACCTGGGAGAAGCTTTCTTT	CASSSDLGEAFF	.	TRBJ1-1	.	TRBV5-5
TGTGCCAGCAGCCTAACCCGGAGGGATTCACCCCTCCACTTT	CASSLTRRDSPLHF	.	TRBJ1-6	.	TRBV6-4
TGTGCCAGCAGCTCCGACCGACAAGAGACCCAGTACTTC	CASSSDRQETQYF	.	TRBJ2-5	.	TRBV7-3
TGCGCCAGCAGCTTGTTAAGGGGACAGCAGAACACTGAAGCTTTCTTT	CASSLLRGQQNTEAFF	.	TRBJ1-1	TRBD1	TRBV5-1
TGTGCCTGGAGACAGGCGGCTGGCTACACCTTC	CAWRQAAGYTF	.	TRBJ1-2	.	TRBV30